A single sample is the source of the 16 T cell receptor beta chains below, sequenced in a study of blood T cell repertoires in COVID-19. TCRdb keeps only in-frame clones here, not all; method: immunoSEQ multiplex PCR. Of 200,000 to 250,000 clones listed, about 87% are singletons. The source material was PBMCs or T cells enriched from blood (not recorded which). The source is a woman aged 25 to 45 with acute COVID-19.

The chain joins TRBV7-9 to TRBJ1-1; D is ambiguous. There are 12 residues in the CDR3. The V and J ends lost 3 bases and 6 bases respectively, with 8 bases between them. Germline assignment: CDR1 SEHNR and CDR2 FQNEAQ (reference sequence). Here the CDR3 reads CASSFRASEAFF. Here the CDR3 DNA reads TGTGCCAGCAGCTTTCGTGCGTCTGAAGCTTTCTTT.

The chain carries TRBV7-2 and TRBJ2-1; 8 bases are a match to TRBD2. Germline V CDR1 and CDR2: SGHTA, FQGNSA. The CDR3 extends over 16 amino acids. With V trimmed by 1 base and J by 8 bases, 10 bases remained unmatched. This CDR3 reads CASSLGIGGGRDEQFF. As DNA, the CDR3 is TGTGCCAGCAGCTTAGGTATCGGCGGGGGGCGGGATGAGCAGTTCTTC.

The gene calls are TRBV6-2 or TRBV6-3 and TRBJ1-5; D is uncertain. The CDR3 runs 13 residues. Trimming took off 6 bases at V and 4 bases at J, with 10 bases between the two ends. In germline, CDR1 is MNHEY, CDR2 SVGEGT. This CDR3 reads CASSPSGNQPQHF. The CDR3 nucleotides are TGTGCCAGCAGCCCAAGCGGGAATCAGCCCCAGCATTTT.

The chain has TRBV3-1 (or the pseudogene TRBV3-2) and TRBJ1-1, with TRBD1 as a possible D gene (5 bases). The CDR3 extends over 14 amino acids. V lost 0 bases and J 5 bases, leaving 10 bases between the germline ends. The V gene's germline CDR1 is LGHDT and CDR2 YNNKEL (reference sequence). CDR3 coding DNA: TGTGCCAGCAGCCAAGAATCAGGGCGAACTGAAGCTTTCTTT. This encodes CASSQESGRTEAFF.

V is TRBV21-1 and J is TRBJ1-1; the table calls TRBD1, which could not be checked here. TRBV21-1 is a pseudogene. This CDR3 contains 17 residues. CDR3 residues: CASSNRGTGVINTEAFF. The CDR3 nucleotides read TGTGCCAGCAGCAATAGAGGGACAGGGGTCATCAACACTGAAGCTTTCTTT.

The chain couples TRBV7-2 to TRBJ1-2; TRBD1 might be the D (6 bases). V lost 1 base to trimming and J lost 2 bases, with 20 bases between them. The CDR3 covers 18 residues. Per germline, CDR1 SGHTA and CDR2 FQGNSA. The CDR3 is CASSLGRRRGAPNYGYTF. CDR3 sequence (DNA): TGTGCCAGCAGCTTAGGACGCCGGCGGGGGGCGCCGAACTATGGCTACACCTTC.

This chain joins TRBV19 and TRBJ2-1; 8 nucleotides match TRBD2. Germline V lookup: CDR1 LNHDA, CDR2 SQIVND (reference sequence). The CDR3 runs to 16 residues. V was pared by 7 bases and J by 3 bases, with 11 bases of the junction left unmatched. CDR3 bases: TGTGCCAGTATCCCGGGGGGGGCAAACCTCTACAATGAGCAGTTCTTC. As protein: CASIPGGANLYNEQFF.

This clone has only one observation. The V gene is TRBV6-5, the J gene TRBJ2-1; D is uncertain. Deletions cut 6 bases from V and 3 bases from J, with 9 bases between. CDR1 MNHEY and CDR2 SVGAGI come from the germline V gene. The CDR3 has 13 residues. The CDR3 DNA sequence: TGTGCCAGCAGCTCAGGAATCTACAATGAGCAGTTCTTC. This gives the protein CASSSGIYNEQFF.

The chain carries TRBV19 and TRBJ1-5; D possibly corresponds to TRBD1 (6 bases). CDR3 length equals 15 residues. The germline V gene has CDR1 LNHDA and CDR2 SQIVND (reference sequence). Trimming took off 1 base at V and 7 bases at J, with 14 bases between the two ends. The CDR3 reads CASSIARGEGQPQHF. As DNA, the CDR3 is TGTGCCAGTAGTATAGCCAGGGGAGAAGGACAGCCCCAGCATTTT.

V is TRBV29-1 and J is TRBJ1-2; D is uncertain. V dropped 6 bases and J dropped 1 base, with 12 bases sitting between them. The V gene's germline CDR1 is SQVTM and CDR2 ANQGSEA. The CDR3 has 13 residues. CDR3 loop: CSVYPQNNYGYTF. The CDR3 DNA reads TGCAGCGTCTATCCACAGAATAACTATGGCTACACCTTC.

This chain connects TRBV4-1 to TRBJ2-7; D gene unclear. Germline values: CDR1 MGHRA, CDR2 YSYEKL. V lost 6 bases and J lost 0, with 15 bases in between. The CDR3 is made up of 15 amino acids. DNA for the CDR3: TGCGCCAGCAGGGCCCTCCACACCTTCTCCTACGAGCAGTACTTC. It yields the protein CASRALHTFSYEQYF.

The V gene is TRBV2, the J gene TRBJ2-2, with TRBD2 identical over 8 bases. CDR3 length: 16 amino acids. Germline V lookup: CDR1 SNHLY, CDR2 FYNNEI. V lost 5 bases, J lost 4 bases, and 9 bases stayed unmatched. CDR3 coding DNA: TGTGCCAGCAGTAGAAACGGGGGGGCAGGCACCGGGGAGCTGTTTTTT. It codes for CASSRNGGAGTGELFF. Variable domain in full (rest from reference TRBV2 and TRBJ2-2): EPEVTQTPSHQVTQMGQEVILRCVPISNHLYFYWYRQILGQKVEFLVSFYNNEISEKSEIFDDQFSVERPDGSNFTLKIRSTKLEDSAMYFCASSRNGGAGTGELFFGEGSRLTVL.

The V gene is TRBV6-6, the J gene TRBJ2-3; D possibly corresponds to TRBD1 (6 bases). The CDR3 runs to 14 residues. V shed 2 bases and J shed 2 bases, with 8 bases lying between them. From germline, CDR1 is MNHNY and CDR2 SVGAGI (reference sequence). The CDR3 protein is CASSYRDTTDTQYF. The CDR3 nucleotides are TGTGCCAGCAGTTACAGGGACACCACAGATACGCAGTATTTT.

The chain uses TRBV5-6 and TRBJ1-5; D perhaps matches TRBD1 (6 bases). Trimming removed 2 bases at V and 5 bases at J, with 11 bases between. From germline, CDR1 is SGHDT and CDR2 YYEEEE. This CDR3 spans 14 amino acids. The DNA for the CDR3 is TGTGCCAGCAGCTTCAAGGGGGTCGATCAGCCCCAGCATTTT. Translating gives CASSFKGVDQPQHF.

The gene calls are TRBV6-5 and TRBJ2-2; D is unclear. CDR3 length equals 14 residues. The V gene's germline CDR1 is MNHEY and CDR2 SVGAGI. Trimming pared 2 bases from V and 1 base from J, leaving 5 bases between. The CDR3 region has the DNA TGTGCCAGCAGTTACACCGGGAACACCGGGGAGCTGTTTTTT. Its translation is CASSYTGNTGELFF.

The chain couples TRBV6-6 to TRBJ1-3; no clear D gene. V gave up 8 bases and J gave up 2 bases, with 7 bases separating them. Germline V gene data show CDR1 as MNHNY and CDR2 as SVGAGI (reference sequence). This CDR3 comprises 12 residues. CDR3 sequence: CASLWPGNTIYF. The CDR3 DNA is TGTGCCAGCCTGTGGCCTGGAAACACCATATATTTT.